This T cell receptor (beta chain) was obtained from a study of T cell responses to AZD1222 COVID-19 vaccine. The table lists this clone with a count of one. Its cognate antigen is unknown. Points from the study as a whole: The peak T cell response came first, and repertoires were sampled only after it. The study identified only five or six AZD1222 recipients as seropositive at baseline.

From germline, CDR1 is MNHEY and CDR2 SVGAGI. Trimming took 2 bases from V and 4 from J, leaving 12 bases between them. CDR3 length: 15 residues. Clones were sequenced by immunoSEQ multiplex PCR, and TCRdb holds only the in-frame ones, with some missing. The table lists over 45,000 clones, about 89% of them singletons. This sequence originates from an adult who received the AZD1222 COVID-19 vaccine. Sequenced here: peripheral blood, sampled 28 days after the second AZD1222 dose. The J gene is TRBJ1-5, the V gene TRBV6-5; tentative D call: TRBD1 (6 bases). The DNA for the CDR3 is TGTGCCAGCAGTTACGGCCAGGGGAGAAATCAGCCCCAGCATTTT. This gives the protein CASSYGQGRNQPQHF.